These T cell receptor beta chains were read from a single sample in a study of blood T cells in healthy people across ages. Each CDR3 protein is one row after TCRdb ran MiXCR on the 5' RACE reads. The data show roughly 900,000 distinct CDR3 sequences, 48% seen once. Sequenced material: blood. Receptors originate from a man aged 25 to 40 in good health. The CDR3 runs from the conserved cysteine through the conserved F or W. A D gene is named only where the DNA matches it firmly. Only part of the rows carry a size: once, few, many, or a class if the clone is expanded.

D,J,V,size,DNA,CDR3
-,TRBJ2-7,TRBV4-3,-,TGCGCCAGCAGCCATGGACTTGGTCCCTACGAGCAGTACTTC,CASSHGLGPYEQYF
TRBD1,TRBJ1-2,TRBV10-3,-,TGTGCCATCCTTATTACCGGGACAGGGGGTTTCTATGGCTACACCTTC,CAILITGTGGFYGYTF
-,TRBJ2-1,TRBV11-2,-,TGTGCCAGCAGCCCGGGGGCCCAGAGTTACAATGAGCAGTTCTTC,CASSPGAQSYNEQFF
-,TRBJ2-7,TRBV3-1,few,TGTGCCAGCAGCCAAGAGGAATACGAGCAGTACTTC,CASSQEEYEQYF
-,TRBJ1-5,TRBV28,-,TGTGCCAGCAGCCCCAGGGGCAGAGGGCAGCCCCAGCATTTT,CASSPRGRGQPQHF
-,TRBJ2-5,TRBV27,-,TGTGCCAGCAGCCATGCTAGCGCAGGAGAGACCCAGTACTTC,CASSHASAGETQYF
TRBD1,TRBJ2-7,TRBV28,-,TGTGCCAGCATGCCAACAGGGGGCCTGAACGAGCAGTACTTC,CASMPTGGLNEQYF
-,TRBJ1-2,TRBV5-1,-,TGCGCCAGCACCCAGAGTAATTCCTATGGCTACACCTTC,CASTQSNSYGYTF
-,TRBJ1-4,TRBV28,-,TGTGCCAGCAGTCCAGGGTTTCAGGAAAAACTGTTTTTT,CASSPGFQEKLFF
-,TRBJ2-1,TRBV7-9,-,TGTGCCAGCACCGAGGGAATAATCTCCTACAATGAGCAGTTCTTC,CASTEGIISYNEQFF
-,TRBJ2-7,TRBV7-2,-,TGTGCCAGCAGCTTCGGGGACACCCCCAATACCTACGAGCAGTACTTC,CASSFGDTPNTYEQYF
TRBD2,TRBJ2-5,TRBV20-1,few,TGCAGTGCTAGAGGGGCCTCGCGGGGGGCACAAGAGACCCAGTACTTC,CSARGASRGAQETQYF
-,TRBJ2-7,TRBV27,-,TGTGCCAGCAGCCACACTAGGGGATACGAGCAGTACTTC,CASSHTRGYEQYF
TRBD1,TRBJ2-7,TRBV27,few,TGTGCCAGCAGTTCCTCGGGGACAGGGGCCCTCAAGCAGTACTTC,CASSSSGTGALKQYF
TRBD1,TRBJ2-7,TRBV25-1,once,TGTGCCAGCAGTGAGACGGGACAGGGGTTGGGCGAGCAGTACTTC,CASSETGQGLGEQYF
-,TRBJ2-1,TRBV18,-,TGTGCCAGCTCACCACCGGACAGCTACAATGAGCAGTTCTTC,CASSPPDSYNEQFF
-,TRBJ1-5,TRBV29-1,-,TGCAGCGTTGCAGATTATAGCAATCAGCCCCAGCATTTT,CSVADYSNQPQHF
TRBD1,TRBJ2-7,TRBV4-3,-,TGCGCCAGCAGCCGAGATCTTATGGGACAGGGGTTACTCTACGAGCAGTACTTC,CASSRDLMGQGLLYEQYF
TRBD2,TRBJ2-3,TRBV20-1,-,TGCAGTGCTCCCGACGCGGGGGGGACGCATGGCACAGATACGCAGTATTTT,CSAPDAGGTHGTDTQYF
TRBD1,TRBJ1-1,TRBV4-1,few,TGCGCCAGCAGCCAAGGGGGGACAGGGGGGATGAACACTGAAGCTTTCTTT,CASSQGGTGGMNTEAFF
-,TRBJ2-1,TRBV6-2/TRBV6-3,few,TGTGCCAGCAGTTACTCGTCGGGTGGTGGCTATGAGCAGTTCTTC,CASSYSSGGGYEQFF
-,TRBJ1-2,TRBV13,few,TGTGCCAGCAGCTTAGGCGACGAGTATGGCTACACCTTC,CASSLGDEYGYTF
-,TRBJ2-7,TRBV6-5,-,TGTGCCAGCAGTGACTCGAAAGGTTACGAGCAGTACTTC,CASSDSKGYEQYF
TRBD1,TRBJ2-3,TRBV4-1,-,TGCGCCAGCAGCCAAGCCCGGACAGGGCCCGCAGATACGCAGTATTTT,CASSQARTGPADTQYF
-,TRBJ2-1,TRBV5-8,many,TGTGCCAGCAGCTTCGGTGGGGAGCAGTTCTTC,CASSFGGEQFF
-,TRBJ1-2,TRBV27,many,TGTGCCAGCAGTTTAAGGCCAGGGAGGACGAATGGCTACACCTTC,CASSLRPGRTNGYTF
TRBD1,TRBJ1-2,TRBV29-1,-,TGCAGCGTTGAAGATCCGCGACAGGGGGCGCGAGGCTACACCTTC,CSVEDPRQGARGYTF
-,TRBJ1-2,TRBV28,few,TGTGCCAGCAGTTTCCCCGGGGAAGGCTACACCTTC,CASSFPGEGYTF
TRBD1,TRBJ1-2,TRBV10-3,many,TGTGCCATCAGTGACCCGGGACAGTACTATGGCTACACCTTC,CAISDPGQYYGYTF
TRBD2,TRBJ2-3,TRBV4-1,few,TGCGCCAGCAGCCAAGGTTACGGGGGGGCTGGGGATACGCAGTATTTT,CASSQGYGGAGDTQYF
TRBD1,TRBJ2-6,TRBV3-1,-,TGTGCCAGCAGCCAGACAGGGGAAGGGGCCAACGTCCTGACTTTC,CASSQTGEGANVLTF
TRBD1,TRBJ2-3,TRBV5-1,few,TGCGCCAGCAGCTCCAGTCCCGGGACAGGGCTGAGTGATACGCAGTATTTT,CASSSSPGTGLSDTQYF
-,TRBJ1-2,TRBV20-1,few,TGCAGTGCCTATGTGACAACCCACTATGGCTACACCTTC,CSAYVTTHYGYTF
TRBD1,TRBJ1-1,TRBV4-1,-,TGCGCCAGCAGCCAGGGACAGGGGGCCACTGAAGCTTTCTTT,CASSQGQGATEAFF
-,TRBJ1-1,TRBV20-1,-,TGCAGTGCTAGTCCACACCAACAGGGACCGCTGAACACTGAAGCTTTCTTT,CSASPHQQGPLNTEAFF
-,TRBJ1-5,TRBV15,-,TGTGCCACCAGCAGAGATCTGGTCAATCAGCCCCAGCATTTT,CATSRDLVNQPQHF
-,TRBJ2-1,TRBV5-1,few,TGCGCCAGCAGCACCTTTAGCGGAAATGAGCAGTTCTTC,CASSTFSGNEQFF
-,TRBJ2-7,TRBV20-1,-,TGCAGTGCTAAACATTACCAATACGAGCAGTACTTC,CSAKHYQYEQYF
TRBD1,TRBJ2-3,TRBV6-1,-,TGTGCCAGCAGTGACCGAGACAGGGGGTATCTAGATACGCAGTATTTT,CASSDRDRGYLDTQYF
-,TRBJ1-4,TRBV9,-,TGTGCCAGCAGCGTTGATGGCCGAGGGGAAGAAAAACTGTTTTTT,CASSVDGRGEEKLFF